This is a list of T cell receptor beta chains from one sample in a study of spatial heterogeneity in lung cancer. MiXCR, applied by TCRdb to the 5' RACE reads, yields one record per CDR3 protein. The sample lists around 13,000 distinct CDR3 sequences, 14% seen once, with around two fifths in the top ten. The material was PBMCs, obtained at surgery. The receptors derive from a male donor with early-stage non-small cell lung cancer. Both conserved end residues are part of each CDR3.

TRBV6-6,TRBJ2-5,CASTLIGQGAEETQYF
TRBV5-4,TRBJ2-1,CASSSLAGGNEQFF
TRBV11-3,TRBJ1-1,CASSLEFATEAFF
TRBV28,TRBJ2-7,CASSLPGTIYEQYF
TRBV7-2,TRBJ2-4,CASSLVTGGGNIQYF
TRBV7-4,TRBJ2-7,CASSLRQGSEQYF
TRBV27,TRBJ2-7,CASSLSPTGFRSYEQYF
TRBV4-1,TRBJ1-2,CATQGRAVGYTF
TRBV12-3/TRBV12-4,TRBJ1-4,CASSLSSSEKLFF
TRBV7-2,TRBJ1-4,CASSGALGDGGEKLFF
TRBV7-2,TRBJ2-1,CASSRSGAYNEQFF
TRBV6-2/TRBV6-3,TRBJ1-5,CASSPATGWNQPQHF
TRBV10-3,TRBJ2-6,CAISGTVSGANVLTF
TRBV28,TRBJ2-5,CASSLFPETQYF
TRBV4-3,TRBJ1-1,CASSQDLGTERNTEAFF
TRBV6-2/TRBV6-3,TRBJ2-7,CASSYWGRGSYEQYF
TRBV5-1,TRBJ2-3,CASSSPESTDTQYF
TRBV30,TRBJ2-2,CAWSPPDRNTGELFF
TRBV6-2/TRBV6-3,TRBJ1-1,CASRTTGGTEAFF
TRBV27,TRBJ1-2,CASSSSDRNRYGYTF
TRBV7-2,TRBJ2-5,CASSPRGTQYF
TRBV15,TRBJ2-7,CATSRDLGQASYEQYF
TRBV27,TRBJ2-1,CASSPSGLNNEQFF
TRBV4-2,TRBJ2-1,CASSQQSYRELNEQFF
TRBV5-4,TRBJ2-1,CASSLFHNEQFF
TRBV28,TRBJ2-3,CASSLKGFDTQYF
TRBV20-1,TRBJ2-1,CSASPPGSYNEQFF
TRBV18,TRBJ2-5,CASSPAQQETQYF
TRBV2,TRBJ2-2,CASRRGSNTGELFF
TRBV2,TRBJ1-2,CASSDGLTNYGYTF
TRBV20-1,TRBJ2-5,CSARLYRDWKETQYF
TRBV6-2/TRBV6-3,TRBJ1-1,CASSYETGGFKTEAFF
TRBV4-2,TRBJ2-1,CASSQWTSGVNEQFF
TRBV10-3,TRBJ1-2,CAISGTGINYGYTF
TRBV20-1,TRBJ1-4,CSATGAASGKLFF